The 15 T cell receptor beta chains in this list originate from one sample, sequenced in a study of T cell repertoires in cytomegalovirus infection. TCRdb fed the reads into MiXCR, producing one record per CDR3 protein. The data contain fewer than 300,000 distinct CDR3 sequences, under 30% of them singletons. Sequenced: PBMCs. These TCRs come from a human donor in good health (CMV status not recorded). Some clones in this sample may be carry-over from other donors' samples.

CDR3 region: CASSQLGTAHPYNEQFF. For the CDR3, the DNA is TGTGCCAGCAGCCAGTTAGGGACAGCTCATCCTTACAATGAGCAGTTCTTC. The chain couples TRBV14 to TRBJ2-1; 7 bases fit TRBD1. This CDR3 spans 17 amino acids. V was pared by 3 bases and J by 4 bases, with 12 bases of the junction left unmatched. The V gene's germline CDR1 is SGHDN and CDR2 FVKESK.

V gene TRBV7-2 combines with J gene TRBJ1-5; 9 nucleotides line up with TRBD1. The CDR3 spans 14 residues. Trimming at V came to 5 bases and at J to 6 bases, leaving 5 bases not matched to a gene. From germline, CDR1 is SGHTA and CDR2 FQGNSA. The CDR3 DNA reads TGTGCCAGCAGCAGACGACAGGGGGGTCAGCCCCAGCATTTT. This sequence encodes CASSRRQGGQPQHF.

This clonotype was picked up a small number of times. The chain couples TRBV28 to TRBJ2-1; 10 bases align to TRBD2. This CDR3 comprises 16 residues. V trimming: 6 bases; J trimming: 1 base; junction bases outside the gene matches: 6. Germline V gene data show CDR1 as MDHEN and CDR2 as SYDVKM. CDR3 DNA sequence: TGTGCCAGCAGAGACCTAGCGGGGGAGTCCTACAATGAGCAGTTCTTC. This sequence encodes CASRDLAGESYNEQFF.

There are a few counts of this clonotype. This CDR3 is CASRGGGRDEQYF. DNA for the CDR3: TGTGCCAGCAGGGGGGGGGGCCGGGACGAGCAGTACTTC. The rearrangement links TRBV6-6 to TRBJ2-7; perhaps TRBD2 as D (7 bases). V dropped 6 bases and J dropped 5 bases, with 14 bases sitting between them. CDR1 is MNHNY, CDR2 SVGAGI, per germline (reference sequence). This CDR3 is built from 13 residues.

This clonotype was observed a handful of times. V and J are TRBV29-1 and TRBJ1-1; the D gene is possibly TRBD1 (5 bases). Deletions cut 6 bases from V and 4 bases from J, with 12 bases between. The CDR3 totals 12 residues. Germline V gene data show CDR1 as SQVTM and CDR2 as ANQGSEA. CDR3 sequence (DNA): TGCAGCGTCCTGAGGGACTCCACTGAAGCTTTCTTT. Translation: CSVLRDSTEAFF.

The chain is built from TRBV20-1 and TRBJ2-1; D is undetermined. This CDR3 spans 12 amino acids. CDR1 is DFQATT and CDR2 is SNEGSKA in the germline V gene (reference sequence). The V end lost 3 bases, the J end lost 4 bases, and 7 bases lay between the germline ends. The CDR3 loop reads CSARYGYNEQFF. CDR3 coding DNA: TGCAGTGCTAGGTACGGGTACAATGAGCAGTTCTTC.

The chain is built from TRBV5-1 and TRBJ2-1; D might be TRBD1 (5 bases). The germline V gene encodes CDR1 SGHRS and CDR2 YFSETQ. The length of the CDR3 is 15 residues. V lost 5 bases and J lost 0, with 12 bases in between. As DNA, the CDR3 is TGCGCCAGCAGGTTACAGGATTTCTCCTACAATGAGCAGTTCTTC. It codes for CASRLQDFSYNEQFF.

Remarks on this clonotype: This may arise from a read error, as a much more abundant clone is one base away. The chain employs TRBV12-3 or TRBV12-4 and TRBJ2-7, with a weak D call TRBD2 (5 bases). The CDR3 spans 14 residues. V was shortened by 4 bases and J by 5 bases, with 15 bases between the two germline ends. CDR3 coding DNA: TGTGCCAGCAGTTCCCGGCCTTCGGGGAACGAGCAGTACTTC. It specifies CASSSRPSGNEQYF.

The J gene is TRBJ1-4, the V gene TRBV6-5; D is unclear. The CDR3 contains 14 residues. Trimming took 0 bases from V and 7 from J, leaving 9 bases between them. Germline-derived CDR1 and CDR2 are MNHEY and SVGAGI. The CDR3, as DNA: TGTGCCAGCAGTTACTCGGATATGGGTGAAAAACTGTTTTTT. This encodes CASSYSDMGEKLFF.

This clonotype was counted ten times or more. The V gene is TRBV7-2, the J gene TRBJ2-3; maybe TRBD1 (5 bases). Germline assignment: CDR1 SGHTA and CDR2 FQGNSA. This CDR3 region has 14 residues. V gave up 7 bases and J gave up 5 bases, with 16 bases separating them. The CDR3: CASTLMGPLDTQYF. The CDR3 region has the DNA TGTGCCAGCACTCTGATGGGGCCTCTAGATACGCAGTATTTT.

The J gene is TRBJ1-1, the V gene TRBV19, with no clear D. Germline V gene sequence: CDR1 LNHDA, CDR2 SQIVND (reference sequence). CDR3 size: 15 residues. V was cut by 1 base and J by 1 base, with 10 bases left in between. The DNA of the CDR3 is TGTGCCAGTAGTATAGGCGCAGGAAGGAACACTGAAGCTTTCTTT. Protein: CASSIGAGRNTEAFF.

This clonotype was detected ten times or more. This chain joins TRBV7-2 and TRBJ2-3, with 7 bases fitting TRBD2. CDR1 and CDR2 from the germline V gene are SGHTA and FQGNSA. The CDR3 extends over 13 amino acids. With 11 bases clipped from V and 2 bases from J, the junction kept 7 bases outside the gene matches. CDR3 in DNA: TGTGCCGCGGGGGAGGGCCTCACAGATACGCAGTATTTT. Encoded protein: CAAGEGLTDTQYF.

V gene TRBV7-8 combines with J gene TRBJ1-1; 7 bases map to TRBD1. The CDR3 is made up of 14 amino acids. Trimming removed 5 bases from V and 0 bases from J; junction bases left unmatched: 3. Germline-derived CDR1 and CDR2 are SGHVS and FQNEAQ. In nucleotides, the CDR3 is TGTGCCAGCAGCCCGACAGGGTTGAACACTGAAGCTTTCTTT. It encodes CASSPTGLNTEAFF.

The chain links TRBV27 to TRBJ2-5; D call uncertain. There are 12 residues in the CDR3. The V and J ends lost 3 bases and 8 bases respectively, with 10 bases between them. The germline V gene encodes CDR1 MNHEY and CDR2 SMNVEV (reference sequence). CDR3 nucleotide sequence: TGTGCCAGCAGTTTGGACGGTGTTACCCAGTACTTC. The encoded protein is CASSLDGVTQYF.

In this sample, this clonotype turned up a few times. This rearrangement joins TRBV6-5 to TRBJ2-3, with TRBD2 matching over 8 bases. This CDR3 is 15 amino acids long. The germline gives CDR1 MNHEY, CDR2 SVGAGI. Trimming cost V 2 bases and J 4 bases; bases outside gene matches: 5. CDR3 in DNA: TGTGCCAGCAGTTACCGGGGGGGCAGCGCAGATACGCAGTATTTT. Protein sequence: CASSYRGGSADTQYF.